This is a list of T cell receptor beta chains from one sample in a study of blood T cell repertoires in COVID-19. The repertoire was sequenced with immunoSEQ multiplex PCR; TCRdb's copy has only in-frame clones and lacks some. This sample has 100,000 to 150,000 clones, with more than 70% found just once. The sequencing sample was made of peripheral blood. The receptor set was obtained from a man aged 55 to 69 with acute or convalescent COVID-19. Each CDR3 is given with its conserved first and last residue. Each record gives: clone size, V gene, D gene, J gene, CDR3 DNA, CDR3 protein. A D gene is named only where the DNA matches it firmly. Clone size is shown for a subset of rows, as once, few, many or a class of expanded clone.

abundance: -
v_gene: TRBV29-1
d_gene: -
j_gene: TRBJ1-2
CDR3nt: TGCAGCGTTGGTGGCCGGGCGGGGCCATGGGGCTATGGCTACACCTTC
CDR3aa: CSVGGRAGPWGYGYTF

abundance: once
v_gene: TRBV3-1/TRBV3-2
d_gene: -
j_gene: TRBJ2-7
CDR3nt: TGTGCCAGCAGCCAAGATACCTACGAGCAGTACTTC
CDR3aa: CASSQDTYEQYF

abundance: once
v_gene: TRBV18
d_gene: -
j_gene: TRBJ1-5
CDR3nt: TGTGCCAGCTCACCATTTCCCCGTAGCAATCAGCCCCAGCATTTT
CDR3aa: CASSPFPRSNQPQHF

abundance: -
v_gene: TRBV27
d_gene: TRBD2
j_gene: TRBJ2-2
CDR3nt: TGTGCCAGCAGTTTACCCGGACTAGCGGGAGAGTACACCGGGGAGCTGTTTTTT
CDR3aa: CASSLPGLAGEYTGELFF

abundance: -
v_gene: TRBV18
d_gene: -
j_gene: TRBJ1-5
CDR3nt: TGTGCCAGCTCGCCGACAGATAGCAATCAGCCCCAGCATTTT
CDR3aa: CASSPTDSNQPQHF

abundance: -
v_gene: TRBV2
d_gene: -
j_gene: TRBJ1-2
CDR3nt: TGTGCCACCCGGGGAGGGAAATATGGCTACACCTTC
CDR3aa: CATRGGKYGYTF

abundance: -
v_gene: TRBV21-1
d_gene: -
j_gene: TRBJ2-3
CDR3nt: TGTGCCAGCAGCAAAGAGGGGCTAGACGGCACAGATACGCAGTATTTT
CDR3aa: CASSKEGLDGTDTQYF

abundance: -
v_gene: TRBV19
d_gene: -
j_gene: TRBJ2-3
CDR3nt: TGTGCCAGTACCCTGACAGACCAAAGCACAGATACGCAGTATTTT
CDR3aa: CASTLTDQSTDTQYF

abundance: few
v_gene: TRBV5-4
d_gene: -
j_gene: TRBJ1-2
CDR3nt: TGTGCCAGCAGCCGGGAGGACTATGGCTACACCTTC
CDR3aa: CASSREDYGYTF

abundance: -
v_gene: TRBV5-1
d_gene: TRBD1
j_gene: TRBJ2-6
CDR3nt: TGCGCCAGCAGCTTGGCCGGGACAGGGGTGCCTGGGGCCAACGTCCTGACTTTC
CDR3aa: CASSLAGTGVPGANVLTF

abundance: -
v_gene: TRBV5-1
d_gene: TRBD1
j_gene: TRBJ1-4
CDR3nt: TGCGCCAGCAGCTTAGGACAGGGAGGTGAAAAACTGTTTTTT
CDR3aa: CASSLGQGGEKLFF

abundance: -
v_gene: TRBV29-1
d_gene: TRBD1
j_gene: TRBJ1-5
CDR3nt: TGCAGCGTGGCGGAATCCGGGACAGAGAATCAGCCCCAGCATTTT
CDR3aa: CSVAESGTENQPQHF

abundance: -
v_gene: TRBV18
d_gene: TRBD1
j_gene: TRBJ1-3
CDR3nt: TGTGCCAGCTCACGGGGACAGGTCTCTGGAAACACCATATATTTT
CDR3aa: CASSRGQVSGNTIYF

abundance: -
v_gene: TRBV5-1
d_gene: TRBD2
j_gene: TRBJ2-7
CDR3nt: TGCGCCAGCAGCTTCGGACTAGCGGGCACTACCTACGAGCAGTACTTC
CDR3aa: CASSFGLAGTTYEQYF

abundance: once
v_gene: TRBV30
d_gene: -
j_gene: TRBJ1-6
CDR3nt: TGTGCCTGGAGTTCAGGACACCCTAATTCACCCCTCCACTTT
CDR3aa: CAWSSGHPNSPLHF

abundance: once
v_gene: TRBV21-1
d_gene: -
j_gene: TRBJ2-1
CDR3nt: TGTGCCAGCAGCAAAAAAAGACAGAACAATGAGCAGTTCTTC
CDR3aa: CASSKKRQNNEQFF